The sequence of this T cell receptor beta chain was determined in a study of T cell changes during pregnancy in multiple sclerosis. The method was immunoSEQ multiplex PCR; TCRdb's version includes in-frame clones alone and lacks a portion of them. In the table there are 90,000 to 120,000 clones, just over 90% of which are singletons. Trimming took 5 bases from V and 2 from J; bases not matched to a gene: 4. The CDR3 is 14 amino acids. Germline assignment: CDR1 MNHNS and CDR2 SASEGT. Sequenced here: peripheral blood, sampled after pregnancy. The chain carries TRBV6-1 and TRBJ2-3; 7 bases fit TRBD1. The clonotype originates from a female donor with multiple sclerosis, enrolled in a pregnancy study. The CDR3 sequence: CASSSGQATDTQYF. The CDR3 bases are TGTGCCAGCAGTTCAGGACAGGCCACAGATACGCAGTATTTT.